The T cell receptor (beta chain) under discussion was sequenced for a study of monozygotic twins with inflammatory bowel disease. Study-wide results and caveats: It was not supported that a single strong signal or clonotype was associated with IBD.

CDR1 and CDR2 from the germline V gene are MNHEY and SMNVEV (reference sequence). CDR3 length equals 17 residues. Comment on this clonotype: The antigen is not known.

Both TCRalpha and TCRbeta cDNA were subjected to two nested PCRs lasting approximately 16 and 10 cycles. TCRdb reprocessed the 5' RACE reads and keeps a single row for each CDR3 protein, giving no DNA. The sample data list 300,000 to 400,000 distinct CDR3 sequences. The chain employs TRBV27 and TRBJ2-1. This sequence originates from a human donor with ulcerative colitis or Crohn's disease, or a healthy co-twin of an affected twin (not recorded which). The source material was blood. The CDR3 region is CASSFPSENSSYNEQFF.